The clone carrying this T cell receptor beta chain was recorded at least ten times. The record originates from a study of blood T cell repertoires in COVID-19. Study background: In each case, the material was cDNA or gDNA derived from T cells, B-cell-depleted T cells, or PBMCs.

Repertoires were generated with immunoSEQ multiplex PCR, while TCRdb's copy carries only in-frame clones and drops some. The sample lists about 110,000 clones; 72% were seen once. V lost 6 bases and J 0 bases, leaving 9 bases between the germline ends. The CDR3 has 15 residues. The germline V gene encodes CDR1 SGHTA and CDR2 FQGTGA. The clonotype was recovered from a woman aged 55-75 years with acute or convalescent COVID-19. The gene calls are TRBV7-3 and TRBJ1-6, with unresolved D. The sample was peripheral blood. CDR3 residues: CASSLRGSYNSPLHF. CDR3 coding DNA: TGTGCCAGCAGTCTCCGGGGCTCCTATAATTCACCCCTCCACTTT.